A selection of T cell receptor beta chains follows, all from one sample in a study of cytomegalovirus exposure and HLA in healthy donors. Only in-frame clones appear in the TCRdb table, and some are missing; sequencing was by immunoSEQ multiplex PCR. The table lists about 160,000 clones, around 74% of them singletons. What was sequenced was PBMCs. The receptors stem from a female donor in good health and CMV-seronegative. CDR3s include the opening cysteine and the closing phenylalanine or tryptophan. A D gene is named only where the DNA matches it firmly. Only some rows state a clone size, as once, few, many or a class for expanded clones.

clone size: NA; D gene: NA; J gene: TRBJ1-6; V gene: TRBV9; CDR3 DNA: TGTGCCAGCAGGGGAACCTTGGTAGGGGGGGATGATTCACCCCTCCACTTT; CDR3 protein: CASRGTLVGGDDSPLHF
clone size: NA; D gene: TRBD1; J gene: TRBJ2-7; V gene: TRBV27; CDR3 DNA: TGTGCCAGCAGTTCCAACCGGGACAGGGGCAACGAGCAGTACTTC; CDR3 protein: CASSSNRDRGNEQYF
clone size: few; D gene: TRBD1; J gene: TRBJ1-2; V gene: TRBV7-9; CDR3 DNA: TGTGCCAGCAGCGGTGGAGGGGGCGCGTCTAACTATGGCTACACCTTC; CDR3 protein: CASSGGGGASNYGYTF
clone size: few; D gene: NA; J gene: TRBJ1-2; V gene: TRBV18; CDR3 DNA: TGTGCCAGCTCGCGCTACAGGAAAACGGATGGCTACACCTTC; CDR3 protein: CASSRYRKTDGYTF
clone size: NA; D gene: TRBD1; J gene: TRBJ1-4; V gene: TRBV18; CDR3 DNA: TGTGCCAGCTCAACAAATACAGGGGGTGACGAAAAACTGTTTTTT; CDR3 protein: CASSTNTGGDEKLFF
clone size: NA; D gene: TRBD2; J gene: TRBJ2-5; V gene: TRBV5-1; CDR3 DNA: TGCGCCAGCAGCAGGGGACTAGCGGGGGAAGAGACCCAGTACTTC; CDR3 protein: CASSRGLAGEETQYF
clone size: once; D gene: TRBD1; J gene: TRBJ1-2; V gene: TRBV19; CDR3 DNA: TGTGCCAGTAGTATACCGGACAGGGTGGACTATGGCTACACCTTC; CDR3 protein: CASSIPDRVDYGYTF
clone size: few; D gene: TRBD2; J gene: TRBJ2-3; V gene: TRBV6-6; CDR3 DNA: TGTGCCAGCAGGGGACTAGCGGGAGGTTTGGATACGCAGTATTTT; CDR3 protein: CASRGLAGGLDTQYF
clone size: NA; D gene: TRBD1; J gene: TRBJ1-2; V gene: TRBV6-5; CDR3 DNA: TGTGCCAGCACCTACGTGGCAGGGGGCCTCTATGGCTACACCTTC; CDR3 protein: CASTYVAGGLYGYTF
clone size: few; D gene: TRBD2; J gene: TRBJ2-1; V gene: TRBV18; CDR3 DNA: TGTGCCAGCTCACCATTGATGACTAGCGGGACGTCCTACAATGAGCAGTTCTTC; CDR3 protein: CASSPLMTSGTSYNEQFF
clone size: NA; D gene: TRBD1; J gene: TRBJ2-7; V gene: TRBV5-1; CDR3 DNA: TGCGCCAGCAGCTTGTTACCAGGGGGCGGAGAGCAGTACTTC; CDR3 protein: CASSLLPGGGEQYF
clone size: NA; D gene: TRBD1; J gene: TRBJ2-2; V gene: TRBV30; CDR3 DNA: TGTGCCTGGAGGGCAGGGGGCGTAGGTGTCGGGGAGCTGTTTTTT; CDR3 protein: CAWRAGGVGVGELFF
clone size: NA; D gene: NA; J gene: TRBJ1-5; V gene: TRBV9; CDR3 DNA: TGTGCCAGCAGCGTAGGGGGAGGGTGGAATCAGCCCCAGCATTTT; CDR3 protein: CASSVGGGWNQPQHF
clone size: NA; D gene: TRBD2; J gene: TRBJ2-7; V gene: TRBV6-5; CDR3 DNA: TGTGCCAGCAGGGCTGGACTAGCTTCCGTCGAGCAGTACTTC; CDR3 protein: CASRAGLASVEQYF
clone size: once; D gene: NA; J gene: TRBJ1-2; V gene: TRBV5-1; CDR3 DNA: TGCGCCAGCAGCCCGGAGGGCTTCCGGGGCTATGGCTACACCTTC; CDR3 protein: CASSPEGFRGYGYTF
clone size: NA; D gene: TRBD1; J gene: TRBJ1-1; V gene: TRBV4-2; CDR3 DNA: TGTGCCAGCAGCCAATTCTTGGACAGGGGGCTCACTGAAGCTTTCTTT; CDR3 protein: CASSQFLDRGLTEAFF
clone size: NA; D gene: TRBD2; J gene: TRBJ2-7; V gene: TRBV18; CDR3 DNA: TGTGCCAGCTCATCGGGACTAGCGGGGGTAAAGTACGAGCAGTACTTC; CDR3 protein: CASSSGLAGVKYEQYF
clone size: NA; D gene: TRBD2; J gene: TRBJ2-3; V gene: TRBV4-1; CDR3 DNA: TGCGCCAGCAGCCAAGATGGGACTAGCGGGGGGCTCCATACGCAGTATTTT; CDR3 protein: CASSQDGTSGGLHTQYF
clone size: NA; D gene: TRBD1; J gene: TRBJ2-3; V gene: TRBV18; CDR3 DNA: TGTGCCAGCTCACCACTACGACAGGGAGTTCGTACGCAGTATTTT; CDR3 protein: CASSPLRQGVRTQYF
clone size: NA; D gene: TRBD2; J gene: TRBJ2-2; V gene: TRBV4-1; CDR3 DNA: TGCGCCAGCAGCCAAGAGGTAGGGCTAGCGGGGGGGCCGAACACCGGGGAGCTGTTTTTT; CDR3 protein: CASSQEVGLAGGPNTGELFF
clone size: NA; D gene: NA; J gene: TRBJ2-7; V gene: TRBV11-2; CDR3 DNA: TGTGCCAGCAGCCCACAGGCGACCTACGAGCAGTACTTC; CDR3 protein: CASSPQATYEQYF
clone size: NA; D gene: NA; J gene: TRBJ1-5; V gene: TRBV30; CDR3 DNA: TGTGCCTGGAGTAGAGACACAAATCAGCCCCAGCATTTT; CDR3 protein: CAWSRDTNQPQHF
clone size: NA; D gene: NA; J gene: TRBJ2-3; V gene: TRBV2; CDR3 DNA: TGTGCCAGCAGTGAATTCGATCAACGGTACACAGATACGCAGTATTTT; CDR3 protein: CASSEFDQRYTDTQYF
clone size: NA; D gene: NA; J gene: TRBJ1-2; V gene: TRBV5-4; CDR3 DNA: TGTGCCAGCAGCTGGGGGCAGGGGACCTATGGCTACACCTTC; CDR3 protein: CASSWGQGTYGYTF
clone size: few; D gene: NA; J gene: TRBJ2-4; V gene: TRBV7-3; CDR3 DNA: TGTGCCAGCAGCTTAACGGGGGCCGGGTCGGCCAAAAACATTCAGTACTTC; CDR3 protein: CASSLTGAGSAKNIQYF
clone size: NA; D gene: TRBD2; J gene: TRBJ2-1; V gene: TRBV27; CDR3 DNA: TGTGCCAGCAGCCGCCTGGGGGGCGGGAGGGGGTCGGTGTGGAATGAGCAGTTCTTC; CDR3 protein: CASSRLGGGRGSVWNEQFF
clone size: few; D gene: NA; J gene: TRBJ2-7; V gene: TRBV5-4; CDR3 DNA: TGTGCCAGCAGCCGGCAGGGAACTTACTACGAGCAGTACTTC; CDR3 protein: CASSRQGTYYEQYF
clone size: NA; D gene: NA; J gene: TRBJ1-4; V gene: TRBV2; CDR3 DNA: TGTGCCAGCCGACAGTCTTCTAATGAAAAACTGTTTTTT; CDR3 protein: CASRQSSNEKLFF
clone size: NA; D gene: NA; J gene: TRBJ1-5; V gene: TRBV19; CDR3 DNA: TGTGCCAGTAGCCCGGGGGTCCAGCTGGCCCAGCATTTT; CDR3 protein: CASSPGVQLAQHF
clone size: once; D gene: TRBD1; J gene: TRBJ1-1; V gene: TRBV30; CDR3 DNA: TGTGCCGGATGGGACAGAGAAGCTTTCTTT; CDR3 protein: CAGWDREAFF
clone size: NA; D gene: NA; J gene: TRBJ2-2; V gene: TRBV12-5; CDR3 DNA: TGTGCTAGTGGTCTCCGACAGGCGAACACCGGGGAGCTGTTTTTT; CDR3 protein: CASGLRQANTGELFF
clone size: once; D gene: NA; J gene: TRBJ2-1; V gene: TRBV29-1; CDR3 DNA: TGCAGCGTTATCCGCGTCGGGACACTTGGGAATGAGCAGTTCTTC; CDR3 protein: CSVIRVGTLGNEQFF
clone size: NA; D gene: NA; J gene: TRBJ1-1; V gene: TRBV4-2; CDR3 DNA: TGTGCCAGCAGTCAGATTTTTGCTGAAGCTTTCTTT; CDR3 protein: CASSQIFAEAFF
clone size: NA; D gene: NA; J gene: TRBJ2-3; V gene: TRBV4-2; CDR3 DNA: TGTGCCAGCAGCCAAGATCAAGGGGTTGCAGATACGCAGTATTTT; CDR3 protein: CASSQDQGVADTQYF
clone size: NA; D gene: TRBD1; J gene: TRBJ1-5; V gene: TRBV9; CDR3 DNA: TGTGCCAGCAGTCGTCGACAGGGAGCGAAGAAAAGCAATCAGCCCCAGCATTTT; CDR3 protein: CASSRRQGAKKSNQPQHF
clone size: NA; D gene: NA; J gene: TRBJ2-3; V gene: TRBV7-8; CDR3 DNA: TGTGCCAGCAGCTTAGCGCCTCAACTCACAGATACGCAGTATTTT; CDR3 protein: CASSLAPQLTDTQYF